The 10 T cell receptor beta chains below were found in one sample sequenced in a study of technical replicates of blood from a few donors (dated by TCRdb to about 2017). Preparation of the library involved the immunoSEQ multiplex PCR assay. Not all clones reach the TCRdb copy of this immuneACCESS table, which keeps in-frame sequences only. Checked studies attribute under half of the gap to unresolved V genes and leave the rest unexplained. In this sample the table shows roughly 97,000 clones, 90% to 97% of which occur a single time. Jointly, the top ten make up approximately 0.33% of the sample. The source material was T cells isolated from PBMCs. The receptors derive from a human donor in good health.

This chain uses TRBV30 with TRBJ2-5, with 10 bases identical to TRBD2. Germline CDR1 GTSNPN, CDR2 SVGIG (reference sequence). V was clipped by 0 bases and J by 4 bases; unmatched bases: 5. The CDR3 spans 15 residues. In DNA form, the CDR3 reads TGTGCCTGGAGTGTACTAGCGGGATTTACAGAGACCCAGTACTTC. Its protein product is CAWSVLAGFTETQYF.

The chain links TRBV9 to TRBJ2-7; D perhaps matches TRBD2 (5 bases). Per germline, CDR1 SGDLS and CDR2 YYNGEE. The CDR3 covers 15 residues. V shed 4 bases and J shed 2 bases, with 16 bases lying between them. The CDR3 spells CASSPGMGRTYEQYF. Here the CDR3 DNA reads TGTGCCAGCAGCCCCGGGATGGGAAGGACCTACGAGCAGTACTTC.

V is TRBV6-5 and J is TRBJ1-1; 7 bases agree with TRBD1. V lost 5 bases to trimming and J lost 10 bases; unmatched junction nucleotides: 10. CDR3 length: 13 amino acids. The V gene's germline CDR1 is MNHEY and CDR2 SVGAGI. Written as DNA, the CDR3 is TGTGCCAGCAGTCAGAGGACAGGCCCCCTAGCTTTCTTT. Translation gives CASSQRTGPLAFF.

The rearrangement joins TRBV19 to TRBJ2-7, with 15 bases fitting TRBD2. The CDR3 covers 15 residues. V shed 5 bases, J shed 6 bases, and the junction held 5 bases outside the gene matches. The germline V gene has CDR1 LNHDA and CDR2 SQIVND (reference sequence). CDR3 coding DNA: TGTGCCAGTAGTCTCGGACTAGCGGGAGGGGGCGAGCAGTACTTC. It translates to CASSLGLAGGGEQYF.

The chain links TRBV6-5 to TRBJ2-3, with 7 bases fitting TRBD1. With 9 bases clipped from V and 4 bases from J, the junction kept 7 bases outside the gene matches. Germline loops: CDR1 MNHEY, CDR2 SVGAGI. This CDR3 contains 13 residues. The CDR3 sequence is CASYRGEADTQYF. In nucleotides, the CDR3 is TGTGCCAGTTACAGGGGAGAAGCAGATACGCAGTATTTT.

The chain links TRBV7-3 to TRBJ1-1; TRBD1 is a possible D gene (5 bases). Between the trimmed V and J ends, which lost 3 bases and 8 bases, there was a span of 10 bases. Germline assignment: CDR1 SGHTA and CDR2 FQGTGA. CDR3 length: 12 residues. The CDR3, as DNA: TGTGCCAGCAGCTTTTTGGCAGGGGAAGCTTTCTTT. Its protein is CASSFLAGEAFF.

The chain combines TRBV7-3 with TRBJ2-1; 8 nucleotides agree with TRBD2. The CDR3 contains 16 residues. V lost 4 bases to trimming and J lost 0 bases; unmatched junction nucleotides: 5. The V gene's germline CDR1 is SGHTA and CDR2 FQGTGA. The CDR3 spells CASSYIAGTSYNEQFF. The CDR3 coding sequence is TGTGCCAGCAGCTATATAGCGGGAACCTCCTACAATGAGCAGTTCTTC.

The chain uses TRBV7-8 and TRBJ2-7, with D perhaps matching TRBD1 (6 bases). The ends were cut back, 5 bases at V and 3 bases at J, with 14 bases in the middle. Germline-derived CDR1 and CDR2 are SGHVS and FQNEAQ. The CDR3 runs to 14 residues. Written as DNA, the CDR3 is TGTGCCAGCAGCCCCGAGGGGGACCTCTACGAGCAGTACTTC. This codes for CASSPEGDLYEQYF.

The CDR3 loop reads CASSAGGRLSNEQFF. The CDR3, as DNA: TGTGCCAGCAGTGCAGGCGGGAGGCTTAGTAATGAGCAGTTCTTC. V usage is TRBV2 and J usage is TRBJ2-1; the match to TRBD2 covers 8 bases. CDR1 is SNHLY and CDR2 is FYNNEI in the germline V gene. V trimming: 4 bases; J trimming: 7 bases; junction bases outside the gene matches: 9. CDR3 length equals 15 residues.

The chain joins TRBV10-3 to TRBJ2-6; D gene ambiguous. V lost 0 bases to trimming and J lost 0 bases, with 3 bases between them. CDR3 length: 15 amino acids. CDR1 is ENHRY and CDR2 is SYGVKD in the germline V gene. The CDR3 region has the DNA TGTGCCATCAGTGAGTCCTTCTCTGGGGCCAACGTCCTGACTTTC. Translating it yields CAISESFSGANVLTF.